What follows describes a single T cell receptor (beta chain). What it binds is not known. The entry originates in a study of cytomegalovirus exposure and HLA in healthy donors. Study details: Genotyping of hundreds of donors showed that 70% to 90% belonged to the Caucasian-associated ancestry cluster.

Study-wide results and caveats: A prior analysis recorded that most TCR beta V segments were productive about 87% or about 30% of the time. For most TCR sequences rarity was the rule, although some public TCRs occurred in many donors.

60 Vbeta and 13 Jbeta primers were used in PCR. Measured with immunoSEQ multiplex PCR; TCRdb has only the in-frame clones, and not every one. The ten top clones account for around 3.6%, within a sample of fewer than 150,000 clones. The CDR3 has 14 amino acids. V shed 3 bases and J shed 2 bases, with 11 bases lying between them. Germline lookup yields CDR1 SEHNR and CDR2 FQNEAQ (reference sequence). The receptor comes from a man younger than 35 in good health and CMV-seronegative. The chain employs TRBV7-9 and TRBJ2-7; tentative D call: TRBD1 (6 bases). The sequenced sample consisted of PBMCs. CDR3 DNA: TGTGCCAGCAGCTTTACAGGGACCACCTACGAGCAGTACTTC. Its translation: CASSFTGTTYEQYF. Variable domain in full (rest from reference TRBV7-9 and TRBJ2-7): DTGVSQNPRHKITKRGQNVTFRCDPISEHNRLYWYRQTLGQGPEFLTYFQNEAQLEKSRLLSDRFSAERPKGSFSTLEIQRTEQGDSAMYLCASSFTGTTYEQYFGPGTRLTVT.